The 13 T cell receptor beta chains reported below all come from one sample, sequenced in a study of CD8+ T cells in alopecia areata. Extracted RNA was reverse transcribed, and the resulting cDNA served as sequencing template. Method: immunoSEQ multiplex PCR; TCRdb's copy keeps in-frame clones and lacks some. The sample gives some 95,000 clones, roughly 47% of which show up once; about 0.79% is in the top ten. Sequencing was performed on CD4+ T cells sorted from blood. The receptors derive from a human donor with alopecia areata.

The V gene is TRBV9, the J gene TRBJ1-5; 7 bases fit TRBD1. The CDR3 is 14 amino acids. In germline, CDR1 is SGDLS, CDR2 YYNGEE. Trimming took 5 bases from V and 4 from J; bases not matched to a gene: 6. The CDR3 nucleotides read TGTGCCAGCAGTTCCGGGACAGTTAATCAGCCCCAGCATTTT. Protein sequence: CASSSGTVNQPQHF.

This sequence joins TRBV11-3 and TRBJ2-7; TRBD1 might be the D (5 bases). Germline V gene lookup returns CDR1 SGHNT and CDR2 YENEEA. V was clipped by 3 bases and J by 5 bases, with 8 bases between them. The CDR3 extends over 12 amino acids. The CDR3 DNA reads TGTGCCAGCAGCTTCGGACAAAACGAGCAGTACTTC. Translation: CASSFGQNEQYF.

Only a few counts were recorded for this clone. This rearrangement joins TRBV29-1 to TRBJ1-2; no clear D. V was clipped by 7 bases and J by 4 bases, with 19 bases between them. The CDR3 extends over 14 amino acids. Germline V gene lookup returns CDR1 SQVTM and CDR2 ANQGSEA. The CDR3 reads CSARRGGVSYGYTF. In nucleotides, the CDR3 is TGCAGCGCCCGCCGAGGAGGTGTCTCCTATGGCTACACCTTC.

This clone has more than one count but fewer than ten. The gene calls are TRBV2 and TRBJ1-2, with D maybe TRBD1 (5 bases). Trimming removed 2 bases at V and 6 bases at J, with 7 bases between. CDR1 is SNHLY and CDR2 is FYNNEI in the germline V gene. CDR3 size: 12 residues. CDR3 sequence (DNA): TGTGCCAGCAGTGAACTCAGGGATGGCTACACCTTC. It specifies CASSELRDGYTF.

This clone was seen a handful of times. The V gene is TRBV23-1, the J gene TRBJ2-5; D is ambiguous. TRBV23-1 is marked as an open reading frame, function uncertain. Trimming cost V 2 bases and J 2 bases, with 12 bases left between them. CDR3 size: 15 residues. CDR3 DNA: TGCGCCAGCAGTCAACTCTATACTGATCAAGAGACCCAGTACTTC. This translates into CASSQLYTDQETQYF.

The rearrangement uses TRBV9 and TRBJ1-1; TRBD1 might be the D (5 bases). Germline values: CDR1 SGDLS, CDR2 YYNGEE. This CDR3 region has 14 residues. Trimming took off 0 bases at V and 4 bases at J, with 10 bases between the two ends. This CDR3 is CASSVGPGVTEAFF. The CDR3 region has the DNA TGTGCCAGCAGCGTAGGGCCGGGGGTCACTGAAGCTTTCTTT.

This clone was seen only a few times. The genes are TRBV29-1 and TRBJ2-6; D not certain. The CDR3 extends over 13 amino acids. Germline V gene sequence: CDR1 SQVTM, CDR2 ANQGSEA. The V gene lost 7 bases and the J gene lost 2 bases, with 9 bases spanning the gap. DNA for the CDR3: TGCAGCGGGTGGAGTGCTGGGGCCAACGTCCTGACTTTC. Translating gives CSGWSAGANVLTF.

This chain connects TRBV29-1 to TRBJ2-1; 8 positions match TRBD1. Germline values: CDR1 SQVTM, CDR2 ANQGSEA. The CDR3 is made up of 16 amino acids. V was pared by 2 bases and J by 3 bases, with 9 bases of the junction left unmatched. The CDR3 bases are TGCAGCGTTGAATCGGGTAGGACAGGGCTCTACAATGAGCAGTTCTTC. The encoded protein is CSVESGRTGLYNEQFF.

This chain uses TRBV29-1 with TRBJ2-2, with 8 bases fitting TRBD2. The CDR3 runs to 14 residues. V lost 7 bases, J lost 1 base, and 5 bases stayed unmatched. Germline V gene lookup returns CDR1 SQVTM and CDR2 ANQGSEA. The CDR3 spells CSAESGGNTGELFF. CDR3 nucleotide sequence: TGCAGCGCCGAAAGCGGGGGGAACACCGGGGAGCTGTTTTTT.

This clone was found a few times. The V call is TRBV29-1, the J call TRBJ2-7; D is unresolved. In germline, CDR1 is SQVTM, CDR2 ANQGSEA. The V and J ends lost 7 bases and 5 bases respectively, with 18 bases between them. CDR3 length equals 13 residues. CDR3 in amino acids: CSATGRHAHEQYF. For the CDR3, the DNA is TGCAGCGCCACCGGGCGGCATGCCCACGAGCAGTACTTC.

The CDR3 region has the DNA TGTGCCAGCAGCTTGAATACCGATGCTCGCTACGAGCAGTACTTC. Translating it yields CASSLNTDARYEQYF. This chain joins TRBV5-4 and TRBJ2-7; D unresolved. V was pared by 1 base and J by 3 bases, with 14 bases between. Germline V lookup: CDR1 SGHNT, CDR2 YYREEE (reference sequence). The CDR3 has 15 amino acids.

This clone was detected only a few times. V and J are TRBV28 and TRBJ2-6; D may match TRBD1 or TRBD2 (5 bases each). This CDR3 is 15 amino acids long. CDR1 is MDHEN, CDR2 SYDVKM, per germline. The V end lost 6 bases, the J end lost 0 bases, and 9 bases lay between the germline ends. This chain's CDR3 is CASRGTVSGANVLTF. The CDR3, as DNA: TGTGCCAGCAGGGGGACGGTCTCTGGGGCCAACGTCCTGACTTTC.

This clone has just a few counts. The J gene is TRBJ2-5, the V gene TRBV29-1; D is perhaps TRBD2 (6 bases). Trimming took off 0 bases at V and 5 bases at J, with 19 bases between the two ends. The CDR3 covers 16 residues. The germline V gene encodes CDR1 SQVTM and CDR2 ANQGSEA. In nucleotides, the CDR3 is TGCAGCGTTGAAGATCTGGGTGGGGGAGGTTATGAGACCCAGTACTTC. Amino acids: CSVEDLGGGGYETQYF.